These T cell receptor beta chains were read from a single sample in a study of response to subunit inactivated influenza vaccine. One entry per CDR3 protein, called by TCRdb with MiXCR from the RT-PCR reads. Counted here are 250,000 to 350,000 distinct CDR3 sequences, around 20% occurring once; the ten biggest clones make up 10%. The sample here was PBMCs from blood, taken 21 months after vaccination. Receptors originate from a man aged 50-75 years who received an inactivated influenza vaccine. Both conserved end residues are part of each CDR3. Fields, in order: V gene, clone size, J gene, D gene, CDR3 protein, CDR3 DNA. A D gene is named only where the DNA matches it firmly. Clone size is stated in some rows and not others, as once, few, many or a class when expanded.

>TRBV20-1|once|TRBJ2-3|TRBD2
CSASNLAGSTDTQYF
TGCAGTGCTAGTAATCTAGCGGGATCCACAGATACGCAGTATTTT
>TRBV12-3/TRBV12-4|NA|TRBJ1-4|NA
CASSPDRLNEKLFF
TGTGCCAGCAGCCCCGACAGACTTAATGAAAAACTGTTTTTT
>TRBV5-1|few|TRBJ1-1|NA
CASSQGGQMSPEAFF
TGCGCCAGCAGCCAAGGTGGTCAAATGAGTCCTGAAGCTTTCTTT
>TRBV11-2|NA|TRBJ1-5|NA
CASSLGPAGGNQPQHF
TGTGCCAGCAGCTTAGGGCCAGCGGGGGGCAATCAGCCCCAGCATTTT
>TRBV7-9|NA|TRBJ1-4|TRBD1
CASSFGGTENEKLFF
TGTGCCAGCAGCTTTGGAGGGACAGAGAATGAAAAACTGTTTTTT
>TRBV7-2|many|TRBJ1-3|NA
CASSLAVGSGNTIYF
TGTGCCAGCAGCTTAGCGGTGGGGTCTGGAAACACCATATATTTT
>TRBV24-1|NA|TRBJ2-1|TRBD2
CATSDLPGLADEEQFF
TGTGCCACCAGTGACCTACCGGGACTAGCGGATGAAGAGCAGTTCTTC
>TRBV5-1|many|TRBJ2-2|TRBD1
CASRDRDTGELFF
TGCGCCAGCAGGGACAGGGACACCGGGGAGCTGTTTTTT
>TRBV20-1|NA|TRBJ1-6|NA
CSARGGNENSPLHF
TGCAGTGCTAGGGGGGGAAATGAGAACTCACCCCTCCACTTT
>TRBV7-9|few|TRBJ2-1|NA
CASSRGREQFF
TGTGCCAGCAGCCGAGGGCGCGAGCAGTTCTTC
>TRBV30|NA|TRBJ1-1|NA
CAWIPGNEAFF
TGTGCCTGGATTCCGGGAAACGAAGCTTTCTTT
>TRBV7-2|NA|TRBJ2-7|TRBD2
CASSLGAGGGTTYEQYF
TGTGCCAGCAGCTTAGGGGCCGGCGGGGGGACCACCTACGAGCAGTACTTC
>TRBV6-2/TRBV6-3|many|TRBJ2-2|NA
CASSTDRVDSGTGELFF
TGTGCCAGCAGTACCGACAGGGTGGATAGCGGTACCGGGGAGCTGTTTTTT